Listed here is a single T cell receptor (beta chain). This entry belongs to a study of cytomegalovirus exposure and HLA in healthy donors. Study summary: An early release of data contained 70 million to 95 million unique TCRs, which came from HLA-typed donors.

PCR used 60 Vbeta primers and 13 Jbeta primers. Authors' data handling: An analysis performed later counted 73 million or so unique TCR beta chains (around 10 million of them shared). TCRdb keeps only in-frame clones here, not all; method: immunoSEQ multiplex PCR. V and J calls plus clone size are reproduced from that table; the DNA served to infer D and trimming. The sample lists about 200,000 clones; around 84% were seen once. What was sequenced was PBMCs. This TCR was recovered from a woman younger than 35 in good health and CMV-seronegative.

CDR3 loop: CSARRRETQYF. The CDR3 region has the DNA TGCAGTGCTAGACGCAGGGAGACCCAGTACTTC. The chain couples TRBV20-1 to TRBJ2-5; no firm D call. Trimming pared 2 bases from V and 5 bases from J, leaving 6 bases between. The CDR3 runs 11 residues. Per the germline V gene, CDR1 is DFQATT and CDR2 is SNEGSKA (reference sequence).